The 30 T cell receptor beta chains below all came from one sample that was sequenced in a study of cytomegalovirus exposure and HLA in healthy donors. Generated by immunoSEQ multiplex PCR, the TCRdb table keeps only in-frame clones and is missing some. Counted here are roughly 120,000 clones, roughly 83% occurring once; the ten biggest clones make up 4% to 6%. Sequenced sample: PBMCs. These receptors were taken from a man aged 18 to 35 in good health and CMV-seronegative.

Concerning this clone: At one of its ends the junction is not consistent with the germline gene, which may arise from a read error. The chain joins TRBV7-7 to TRBJ2-5, with 11 positions matching TRBD2. Looked up from germline, CDR1 is SSHAT and CDR2 is FNYEAQ (reference sequence). The CDR3 contains 16 residues. CDR3 loop: CASSLRTSGYQETQYF. CDR3 nucleotide sequence: TGTGCTAGCAGCCTCAGGACTAGCGGGTACCAAGAGACCCAGTACTTC. Complete variable domain (other parts from reference TRBV7-7 and TRBJ2-5): GAGVSQSPRYKVTKRGQDVTLRCDPISSHATLYWYQQALGQGPEFLTYFNYEAQPDKSGLPSDRFSAERPEGSISTLTIQRTEQRDSAMYRCASSLRTSGYQETQYFGPGTRLLVL.

The gene calls are TRBV28 and TRBJ2-7; TRBD1 aligns across 9 bases. The CDR3 loop spans 15 amino acids. CDR1 is MDHEN, CDR2 SYDVKM, per germline. The trim removed 5 bases at V and 3 bases at J, leaving 8 bases unmatched. The CDR3 sequence: CASSATGGAGYEQYF. Written as DNA, the CDR3 is TGTGCCAGCAGTGCAACAGGGGGCGCTGGCTACGAGCAGTACTTC.

This chain connects TRBV5-1 to TRBJ1-4; D is perhaps TRBD1 (6 bases). This CDR3 is built from 14 residues. The germline V gene encodes CDR1 SGHRS and CDR2 YFSETQ. Deletions cut 4 bases from V and 6 bases from J, with 13 bases between. Here the CDR3 reads CASSLGQLYEKLFF. The CDR3 bases are TGCGCCAGCAGCCTAGGACAGCTCTATGAAAAACTGTTTTTT.

V and J are TRBV29-1 and TRBJ1-1; TRBD1 agrees at 8 bases. With V trimmed by 6 bases and J by 1 base, 4 bases remained unmatched. The CDR3 runs to 13 residues. Germline V gene sequence: CDR1 SQVTM, CDR2 ANQGSEA. CDR3 DNA: TGCAGCGTCGCGGACAGGGAGAACACTGAAGCTTTCTTT. It encodes CSVADRENTEAFF.

The chain recombines TRBV18 with TRBJ1-4; 7 nucleotides line up with TRBD1. The CDR3 sequence is 18 residues long. Germline loops: CDR1 KGHSH, CDR2 LQKENI. Germline trimming cut 4 bases from V and 7 bases from J; bases unmatched to any gene: 18. The CDR3 bases are TGTGCCAGCTCACTCTCCACCGTGACGACAGGGCGGCGTGAAAAACTGTTTTTT. Encoded protein: CASSLSTVTTGRREKLFF.

The chain combines TRBV6-1 with TRBJ2-3, with a possible D match to TRBD2 (6 bases). Trimming took off 5 bases at V and 3 bases at J, with 15 bases between the two ends. The germline V gene encodes CDR1 MNHNS and CDR2 SASEGT. The CDR3 sequence is 15 residues long. In DNA form, the CDR3 reads TGTGCCAGCAGTACCAGACTAGAGGCGACAGATACGCAGTATTTT. Its translation is CASSTRLEATDTQYF.

The table lists this clone with a few counts. This chain uses TRBV5-4 with TRBJ1-2, with a possible D match to TRBD1 (5 bases). In germline, CDR1 is SGHNT, CDR2 YYREEE (reference sequence). V gave up 3 bases and J gave up 4 bases, with 13 bases separating them. This CDR3 is 14 amino acids long. This CDR3 is CASSSPTEIYGYTF. The DNA of the CDR3 is TGTGCCAGCAGCTCCCCGACAGAGATCTATGGCTACACCTTC.

The chain recombines TRBV14 with TRBJ2-5; TRBD1 is a possible D gene (5 bases). The germline V gene encodes CDR1 SGHDN and CDR2 FVKESK. V lost 0 bases and J 5 bases, leaving 13 bases between the germline ends. This CDR3 has 15 amino acids. For the CDR3, the DNA is TGTGCCAGCAGCCAAGAAGGCAGGGCGTGGGAGACCCAGTACTTC. Its translation: CASSQEGRAWETQYF.

DNA of the CDR3: TGTGCCAGTAGTCTCAGGGGAGATACGCAGTATTTT. This sequence encodes CASSLRGDTQYF. V usage is TRBV19 and J usage is TRBJ2-3, with a tentative D call TRBD1 (6 bases). This CDR3 is built from 12 residues. The germline V gene encodes CDR1 LNHDA and CDR2 SQIVND (reference sequence). Trimming pared 5 bases from V and 5 bases from J, leaving 8 bases between.

The chain is built from TRBV12-5 and TRBJ2-1; the match to TRBD2 covers 11 bases. The V and J ends lost 5 bases and 6 bases, in that order; junction bases with no gene match: 6. CDR3 size: 15 residues. In germline, CDR1 is LGHNT, CDR2 FRNRAP. The CDR3 DNA follows: TGTGCTAGTGGTAATAGCGGGGGGGCGAGCAATGAGCAGTTCTTC. Its translation is CASGNSGGASNEQFF. Using reference TRBV12-5 and TRBJ2-1 for the parts outside the CDR3, the full variable domain is DARVTQTPRHKVTEMGQEVTMRCQPILGHNTVFWYRQTMMQGLELLAYFRNRAPLDDSGMPKDRFSAEMPDATLATLKIQPSEPRDSAVYFCASGNSGGASNEQFFGPGTRLTVL.

This clone was recorded a few times. The V call is TRBV6-5, the J call TRBJ2-7, with D perhaps TRBD2 (7 bases). Trimming pared 6 bases from V and 4 bases from J, leaving 16 bases between. This CDR3 comprises 14 residues. From germline, CDR1 is MNHEY and CDR2 SVGAGI. The CDR3 DNA is TGTGCCAGCAGACCTCGGACTAGGGGGTACGAGCAGTACTTC. Protein product: CASRPRTRGYEQYF.

A few counts support this clone. The chain couples TRBV30 to TRBJ1-1; no firm D call. V was shortened by 7 bases and J by 0 bases, with 3 bases between the two germline ends. This CDR3 has 10 amino acids. Germline V gene data show CDR1 as GTSNPN and CDR2 as SVGIG (reference sequence). CDR3 in amino acids: CASMNTEAFF. CDR3 nucleotides: TGTGCCTCTATGAACACTGAAGCTTTCTTT.

The chain is built from TRBV25-1 and TRBJ2-3; 9 positions agree with TRBD2. The CDR3 contains 15 residues. The V gene end was trimmed by 1 base and the J gene end by 4 bases; junction bases not matched to a gene: 3. Per the germline V gene, CDR1 is MGHDK and CDR2 is SYGVNS. The CDR3 sequence: CASSEFAGGADTQYF. CDR3 DNA sequence: TGTGCCAGCAGTGAATTCGCGGGAGGGGCAGATACGCAGTATTTT. The variable domain in full, with the rest retrieved from reference TRBV25-1 and TRBJ2-3, is EADIYQTPRYLVIGTGKKITLECSQTMGHDKMYWYQQDPGMELHLIHYSYGVNSTEKGDLSSESTVSRIRTEHFPLTLESARPSHTSQYLCASSEFAGGADTQYFGPGTRLTVL.

The chain combines TRBV6-4 with TRBJ2-1; TRBD2 aligns across 13 bases. Trimming cost V 2 bases and J 8 bases; bases outside gene matches: 3. The length of the CDR3 is 15 residues. The germline CDR1 and CDR2 sequences are MRHNA and SNTAGT. The CDR3 DNA follows: TGTGCCAGCAGTGACGGACTAGCGGGGGTGGATGAGCAGTTCTTC. Residues: CASSDGLAGVDEQFF.

The V call is TRBV7-9, the J call TRBJ1-2; perhaps TRBD1 as D (6 bases). This CDR3 has 14 residues. From germline, CDR1 is SEHNR and CDR2 FQNEAQ (reference sequence). V lost 4 bases, J lost 3 bases, and 12 bases lay in between. The CDR3, as DNA: TGTGCCAGCAGCTCCACAGGGACCGACTATGGCTACACCTTC. Protein product: CASSSTGTDYGYTF.

The chain joins TRBV5-4 to TRBJ1-2, with 10 bases matching TRBD1. Germline assignment: CDR1 SGHNT and CDR2 YYREEE (reference sequence). This CDR3 is 14 amino acids long. Trimming at V came to 4 bases and at J to 7 bases, leaving 7 bases not matched to a gene. The DNA for the CDR3 is TGTGCCAGCAGCACCCGACAGGGGGCGGTTGGCTACACCTTC. It specifies CASSTRQGAVGYTF.

This rearrangement joins TRBV9 to TRBJ2-1, with TRBD2 as a possible D gene (5 bases). Looked up from germline, CDR1 is SGDLS and CDR2 is YYNGEE. CDR3 length: 16 amino acids. The germline V and J ends were trimmed by 0 bases and 0 bases, with 10 bases remaining between them. CDR3 nucleotides: TGTGCCAGCAGCGTAGTGGGCGGGCACTCCTACAATGAGCAGTTCTTC. Translation: CASSVVGGHSYNEQFF.

This clone has just one count. This chain uses TRBV2 with TRBJ2-5, with a possible D match to TRBD2 (5 bases). The CDR3 is 12 amino acids. Germline loops: CDR1 SNHLY, CDR2 FYNNEI. V was clipped by 8 bases and J by 1 base, with 8 bases between them. CDR3 nucleotide sequence: TGTGCCAGCCGGGAATCCCAAGAGACCCAGTACTTC. Its protein product is CASRESQETQYF.

The chain is built from TRBV23-1 and TRBJ2-6; 12 bases are shared with TRBD1. TRBV23-1 is filed as an ORF, its function uncertain. The CDR3 totals 21 residues. Trimming took 0 bases from V and 2 from J; bases not matched to a gene: 11. CDR3 bases: TGCGCCAGCAGTCAATCGGGGGGACAGGGGGCTTCTAAACCTGGGGCCAACGTCCTGACTTTC. This gives the protein CASSQSGGQGASKPGANVLTF.

The chain recombines TRBV9 with TRBJ1-5; D unresolved. The germline CDR1 and CDR2 sequences are SGDLS and YYNGEE. CDR3 length equals 13 residues. V was clipped by 3 bases and J by 3 bases, with 7 bases between them. The CDR3 region is CASSGQFNQPQHF. In nucleotides, the CDR3 is TGTGCCAGCAGCGGCCAGTTCAATCAGCCCCAGCATTTT. The full variable domain, its missing parts supplied by reference TRBV9 and TRBJ1-5, is DSGVTQTPKHLITATGQRVTLRCSPRSGDLSVYWYQQSLDQGLQFLIQYYNGEERAKGNILERFSAQQFPDLHSELNLSSLELGDSALYFCASSGQFNQPQHFGDGTRLSIL.

The table lists this clone with a count of one. The V call is TRBV30, the J call TRBJ1-1; possibly TRBD1 for D (5 bases). With 1 base removed from V and 1 base from J, the gap between germline ends came to 7 bases. The CDR3 has 13 residues. Germline loops: CDR1 GTSNPN, CDR2 SVGIG (reference sequence). CDR3 sequence: CAWSEGANTEAFF. The CDR3 DNA is TGTGCCTGGAGTGAAGGGGCGAACACTGAAGCTTTCTTT.

Only one count was recorded for this clone. The chain uses TRBV4-1 and TRBJ1-2; TRBD1 agrees at 7 bases. The germline V gene encodes CDR1 MGHRA and CDR2 YSYEKL. This CDR3 is built from 16 residues. J gave up 6 bases and V 0 bases, and 10 bases lay outside the gene matches. The CDR3 sequence: CASSQDNTDRADGYTF. Written as DNA, the CDR3 is TGCGCCAGCAGCCAAGATAACACCGACAGGGCCGATGGCTACACCTTC.

Here the CDR3 reads CASSPLSGNSNQPQHF. The CDR3 nucleotides are TGTGCCAGCTCACCTCTCTCAGGGAATAGCAATCAGCCCCAGCATTTT. V gene TRBV18 combines with J gene TRBJ1-5, with D perhaps TRBD1 (5 bases). The germline gives CDR1 KGHSH, CDR2 LQKENI. Trimming cost V 3 bases and J 0 bases, with 12 bases left between them. The CDR3 extends over 16 amino acids.

The genes are TRBV12-5 and TRBJ2-3; 8 bases agree with TRBD2. The CDR3 has 14 residues. From germline, CDR1 is LGHNT and CDR2 FRNRAP. V was clipped by 1 base and J by 6 bases; unmatched bases: 3. CDR3 DNA sequence: TGTGCTAGTGGTTTGGAGTCTAGCGGGGATACGCAGTATTTT. It yields the protein CASGLESSGDTQYF. Looking up the rest from reference TRBV12-5 and TRBJ2-3 gives the full variable domain: DARVTQTPRHKVTEMGQEVTMRCQPILGHNTVFWYRQTMMQGLELLAYFRNRAPLDDSGMPKDRFSAEMPDATLATLKIQPSEPRDSAVYFCASGLESSGDTQYFGPGTRLTVL.

This chain uses TRBV7-8 with TRBJ2-2; 7 nucleotides match TRBD1. J gave up 2 bases and V 5 bases, and 17 bases lay outside the gene matches. There are 19 residues in the CDR3. Looked up from germline, CDR1 is SGHVS and CDR2 is FQNEAQ. DNA for the CDR3: TGTGCCAGCAGCCGAAGACAGGGAAGATATAGCTCAAACACCGGGGAGCTGTTTTTT. This codes for CASSRRQGRYSSNTGELFF.

The genes are TRBV5-1 and TRBJ1-1; D possibly corresponds to TRBD1 (6 bases). This CDR3 is built from 16 residues. Trimming pared 1 base from V and 0 bases from J, leaving 13 bases between. Germline V gives CDR1 SGHRS, CDR2 YFSETQ. CDR3 DNA sequence: TGCGCCAGCAGCTTGAACGCAGGGGCCTTGAACACTGAAGCTTTCTTT. This encodes CASSLNAGALNTEAFF.

The chain uses TRBV19 and TRBJ2-1; 9 nucleotides agree with TRBD2. The germline gives CDR1 LNHDA, CDR2 SQIVND (reference sequence). Unmatched junction bases numbered 13, after V lost 3 bases and J lost 4 bases. This CDR3 is built from 18 residues. The CDR3 DNA reads as TGTGCCAGTAGTATTCTCACCAGCGGGGGGCCTCGTTACAATGAGCAGTTCTTC. The encoded protein is CASSILTSGGPRYNEQFF.

This sequence joins TRBV13 and TRBJ2-7, with D possibly matching TRBD1 (5 bases). There are 15 residues in the CDR3. The V gene lost 1 base and the J gene lost 2 bases, with 12 bases spanning the gap. From germline, CDR1 is PRHDT and CDR2 FYEKMQ (reference sequence). The CDR3 region is CASSLEGAGTYEQYF. CDR3 coding DNA: TGTGCCAGCAGCTTAGAAGGGGCCGGAACCTACGAGCAGTACTTC.

In nucleotides, the CDR3 is TGTGCCTGGGGACAAGCAAGCACAGATACGCAGTATTTT. It is translated as CAWGQASTDTQYF. The chain recombines TRBV30 with TRBJ2-3; a possible D gene is TRBD1 (5 bases). From germline, CDR1 is GTSNPN and CDR2 SVGIG (reference sequence). V lost 5 bases and J 0 bases, leaving 9 bases between the germline ends. This CDR3 is 13 amino acids long. The full variable domain, in which reference TRBV30 and TRBJ2-3 provide the parts outside the CDR3, is SQTIHQWPATLVQPVGSPLSLECTVEGTSNPNLYWYRQAAGRGLQLLFYSVGIGQISSEVPQNLSASRPQDRQFILSSKKLLLSDSGFYLCAWGQASTDTQYFGPGTRLTVL.

The chain combines TRBV5-1 with TRBJ2-7; TRBD2 is a possible D gene (5 bases). This CDR3 is built from 16 residues. Germline values: CDR1 SGHRS, CDR2 YFSETQ. V shed 0 bases and J shed 2 bases, with 15 bases lying between them. This CDR3 reads CASSLEKAASPYEQYF. CDR3 bases: TGCGCCAGCAGCTTGGAGAAAGCGGCCTCTCCCTACGAGCAGTACTTC.